The 26 T cell receptor beta chains in this list originate from one sample, sequenced in a study of cytomegalovirus exposure and HLA in healthy donors (dated by TCRdb to 2015 to 2018). The receptor library was made with the immunoSEQ multiplex PCR assay. A mixture of 60 forward primers for TCR Vbeta segments and 13 reverse primers for TCR Jbeta segments was used in the multiplex PCR. As stored in TCRdb, this immuneACCESS dataset retains in-frame rearrangements with V and J assigned. A fraction of the clones does not appear; measured against another copy, unresolved V genes explain less than half of the discrepancy, and the remainder lacks a known reason. Recorded for this sample are 310,000 or so clones; approximately 90% of them occurred a single time. In total, the top ten clones hold 2% to 3% of the sample. The sequencing sample was made of PBMCs. Every receptor here comes from a woman between 18 and 30 years old in good health and CMV-seronegative.

This clone was counted only a few times. The chain combines TRBV5-6 with TRBJ1-3, with D uncertain. V dropped 0 bases and J dropped 4 bases, with 5 bases sitting between them. Germline CDR1 reads SGHDT; CDR2 reads YYEEEE. The length of the CDR3 is 13 residues. The CDR3 loop reads CASSLVEGNTIYF. Written as DNA, the CDR3 is TGTGCCAGCAGCTTGGTAGAGGGAAACACCATATATTTT. The whole variable domain, remainder taken from reference TRBV5-6 and TRBJ1-3, is DAGVTQSPTHLIKTRGQQVTLRCSPKSGHDTVSWYQQALGQGPQFIFQYYEEEERQRGNFPDRFSGHQFPNYSSELNVNALLLGDSALYLCASSLVEGNTIYFGEGSWLTVV.

The V gene is TRBV6-6, the J gene TRBJ2-5; D is ambiguous. Germline values: CDR1 MNHNY, CDR2 SVGAGI (reference sequence). Deletions cut 7 bases from V and 5 bases from J, with 11 bases between. CDR3 size: 12 residues. The CDR3 here is CASTTGYETQYF. In nucleotides, the CDR3 is TGTGCCAGCACCACCGGGTACGAGACCCAGTACTTC.

This clone appeared once. Sequence at one end of the junction differs from germline and may be a read error. The rearrangement links TRBV9 to TRBJ2-3; 10 bases align to TRBD2. The germline V gene encodes CDR1 SGDLS and CDR2 YYNGEE. The CDR3 length is 11 residues. The CDR3 DNA follows: TGTGTCAGCAGCGCTAGCGGGGGGCAGTATTTT. Translating gives CVSSASGGQYF.

The chain recombines TRBV9 with TRBJ1-2; TRBD1 might be the D (5 bases). Germline lookup yields CDR1 SGDLS and CDR2 YYNGEE. The CDR3 is 12 residues long. V was cut by 6 bases and J by 8 bases, with 14 bases left in between. CDR3 loop: CASIAGGSGYTF. CDR3 nucleotide sequence: TGTGCCAGCATCGCCGGGGGATCGGGCTACACCTTC.

This clone has just a few counts. This rearrangement joins TRBV5-3 to TRBJ1-2, with TRBD1 identical over 10 bases. TRBV5-3 is identified as an open reading frame with a role that is uncertain. The CDR3 is made up of 16 amino acids. The ends lost 4 bases at V and 5 bases at J; junction bases unmatched: 11. CDR3: CARSLGQGLHFYGYTF. CDR3 sequence (DNA): TGTGCCAGAAGCCTGGGACAGGGGCTCCACTTTTATGGCTACACCTTC.

This chain uses TRBV19 with TRBJ1-4; a possible D gene is TRBD1 (6 bases). The CDR3 is 15 residues long. The germline V gene has CDR1 LNHDA and CDR2 SQIVND (reference sequence). The V gene lost 3 bases and the J gene lost 7 bases, with 15 bases spanning the gap. In DNA form, the CDR3 reads TGTGCCAGTAGTATGTGGCAGGGGTCGGGTGAAAAACTGTTTTTT. Translating it yields CASSMWQGSGEKLFF.

For the CDR3, the DNA is TGTGCCAGCAGTGAGGGGCCTGCTAACTATGGCTACACCTTC. This encodes CASSEGPANYGYTF. The rearrangement joins TRBV6-1 to TRBJ1-2, with D possibly TRBD1 on 5 matching bases. The CDR3 runs 14 residues. Between the trimmed V and J ends, which lost 3 bases and 0 bases, there was a span of 8 bases. The V gene's germline CDR1 is MNHNS and CDR2 SASEGT.

This sequence joins TRBV19 and TRBJ1-2; no clear D gene. The CDR3 is 14 residues long. Germline assignment: CDR1 LNHDA and CDR2 SQIVND (reference sequence). V was shortened by 6 bases and J by 2 bases, with 13 bases between the two germline ends. The CDR3 loop is CASSRDGANYGYTF. CDR3 in DNA: TGTGCCAGTAGCAGAGACGGAGCGAACTATGGCTACACCTTC.

CDR3 DNA: TGTGCCAGTAGCCGAGACAGAGACAATTCACCCCTCCACTTT. Translating gives CASSRDRDNSPLHF. V is TRBV19 and J is TRBJ1-6, with D tentatively TRBD1 (5 bases). Germline-derived CDR1 and CDR2 are LNHDA and SQIVND (reference sequence). Trimming shortened V by 6 bases and J by 7 bases, and 13 bases separated the two germline ends. This CDR3 is 14 amino acids long. The full variable domain, completed using reference TRBV19 and TRBJ1-6, is DGGITQSPKYLFRKEGQNVTLSCEQNLNHDAMYWYRQDPGQGLRLIYYSQIVNDFQKGDIAEGYSVSREKKESFPLTVTSAQKNPTAFYLCASSRDRDNSPLHFGNGTRLTVT.

The chain uses TRBV4-2 and TRBJ1-6, with 7 positions matching TRBD1. This CDR3 is built from 16 residues. Germline assignment: CDR1 LGHNA and CDR2 YNFKEQ. Trimming at V came to 0 bases and at J to 10 bases, leaving 9 bases not matched to a gene. CDR3 in DNA: TGTGCCAGCAGCCAAGAGCTACAGGGGAATCGCTCACCCCTCCACTTT. Its translation is CASSQELQGNRSPLHF.

The chain recombines TRBV7-8 with TRBJ2-7, with 9 bases lining up with TRBD2. Trimming took 1 base from V and 6 from J; bases not matched to a gene: 7. CDR3 length equals 15 residues. Germline V CDR1 and CDR2: SGHVS, FQNEAQ. The CDR3 loop is CASSLERLAGTEQYF. The CDR3 bases are TGTGCCAGCAGCTTAGAAAGGCTAGCGGGGACCGAGCAGTACTTC.

The rearrangement links TRBV11-2 to TRBJ2-5; D might be TRBD1 (6 bases). Trimming cost V 4 bases and J 10 bases, with 16 bases left between them. Germline assignment: CDR1 SGHAT and CDR2 FQNNGV. The CDR3 contains 13 residues. This CDR3 is CASSSTGNPGQYF. As DNA, the CDR3 is TGTGCCAGCAGCTCTACAGGGAATCCCGGCCAGTACTTC.

This chain links TRBV19 with TRBJ1-2; 12 positions agree with TRBD1. Germline-derived CDR1 and CDR2 are LNHDA and SQIVND (reference sequence). The V and J ends lost 2 bases and 7 bases, in that order; junction bases with no gene match: 8. This CDR3 contains 16 residues. CDR3 DNA sequence: TGTGCCAGTAGTATAACCTCCGGGACAGGGGGCTCTGGCTACACCTTC. Encoded protein: CASSITSGTGGSGYTF.

This clone has only one observation. The rearrangement links TRBV12-5 to TRBJ1-4; weak D call: TRBD1 (5 bases). CDR1 LGHNT and CDR2 FRNRAP come from the germline V gene. The CDR3 totals 15 residues. V was shortened by 1 base and J by 8 bases, with 14 bases between the two germline ends. CDR3 residues: CASGLDDVRGEKLFF. CDR3 DNA: TGTGCTAGTGGTTTGGACGACGTACGGGGGGAAAAACTGTTTTTT.

The chain has TRBV10-2 and TRBJ1-1; 10 nucleotides agree with TRBD1. Germline-derived CDR1 and CDR2 are WSHSY and SAAADI. The J segment lost 2 bases and the V segment lost 3 bases, leaving 3 bases of the junction unmatched. CDR3 size: 15 residues. The CDR3 DNA reads TGCGCCAGCAGTGACCGGACAGGGGGAAACACTGAAGCTTTCTTT. Translated, it gives CASSDRTGGNTEAFF.

This chain links TRBV7-2 with TRBJ2-7, with 10 positions matching TRBD2. CDR1 and CDR2 from the germline V gene are SGHTA and FQGNSA. The junction had 13 bases not matched to a gene; V was cut back by 7 bases and J by 4 bases. The CDR3 covers 16 residues. The CDR3 nucleotides are TGTGCCAGCACCCTGGGCCCTAGCGGGGGAACGTACGAGCAGTACTTC. Translating it yields CASTLGPSGGTYEQYF.

As concerns this clone: This same CDR3 is encoded by further DNA sequences in the sample. The V gene is TRBV2, the J gene TRBJ2-7, with D possibly TRBD2 on 6 matching bases. Deletions cut 6 bases from V and 4 bases from J, with 7 bases between. Germline assignment: CDR1 SNHLY and CDR2 FYNNEI. The CDR3 sequence is 11 residues long. The CDR3 is CASSAGYEQYF. CDR3 nucleotide sequence: TGTGCCAGCAGCGCGGGGTACGAGCAGTACTTC.

In DNA form, the CDR3 reads TGTGCCAGCAGTGGCGGGGCTGGTAATGAAAAACTGTTTTTT. Translation: CASSGGAGNEKLFF. The chain has TRBV6-1 and TRBJ1-4, with a possible D match to TRBD1 (5 bases). Germline loops: CDR1 MNHNS, CDR2 SASEGT. The ends were cut back, 4 bases at V and 4 bases at J, with 10 bases in the middle. The CDR3 is 14 amino acids.

This clone was seen more than once but under ten times. The chain joins TRBV27 to TRBJ2-1; tentatively, D is TRBD2 (5 bases). The germline V gene has CDR1 MNHEY and CDR2 SMNVEV (reference sequence). The CDR3 totals 13 residues. Trimming took 5 bases from V and 9 from J, leaving 14 bases between them. CDR3 DNA: TGTGCCAGCAGTCCCCGACTATTAAGTGAGCAGTTCTTC. Residues: CASSPRLLSEQFF.

The chain uses TRBV5-1 and TRBJ2-3; a possible D gene is TRBD2 (7 bases). The CDR3 contains 14 residues. V was clipped by 4 bases and J by 5 bases, with 14 bases between them. Germline assignment: CDR1 SGHRS and CDR2 YFSETQ. CDR3 DNA: TGCGCCAGCAGCGGGGGGGCCCGAGTAGATACGCAGTATTTT. Protein: CASSGGARVDTQYF. Based on the CDR3 plus reference TRBV5-1 and TRBJ2-3, the full variable domain is KAGVTQTPRYLIKTRGQQVTLSCSPISGHRSVSWYQQTPGQGLQFLFEYFSETQRNKGNFPGRFSGRQFSNSRSEMNVSTLELGDSALYLCASSGGARVDTQYFGPGTRLTVL.

The chain carries TRBV6-1 and TRBJ1-5, with TRBD1 matching 9 bases. Germline V CDR1 and CDR2: MNHNS, SASEGT. Trimming at V came to 1 base and at J to 4 bases, leaving 14 bases not matched to a gene. The CDR3 has 19 residues. The CDR3 DNA sequence: TGTGCCAGCAGTGAAGGATCCGGGAGACCGGGACAGGGAAATCAGCCCCAGCATTTT. The encoded protein is CASSEGSGRPGQGNQPQHF.

This clone was found once. Mismatch with germline at one junction end may stem from a read error. This chain joins TRBV27 and TRBJ1-6; D not resolved. This CDR3 has 13 amino acids. The V gene's germline CDR1 is MNHEY and CDR2 SMNVEV (reference sequence). The CDR3 DNA sequence: TGTGCCAGCAGTCCACCCTATAATTCCCCCCTCCACTTT. Translation gives CASSPPYNSPLHF.

This sequence joins TRBV15 and TRBJ2-7; TRBD1 might be the D (5 bases). V was pared by 3 bases and J by 3 bases, with 15 bases between. The CDR3 is 15 residues long. From germline, CDR1 is LNHNV and CDR2 YYDKDF (reference sequence). This chain's CDR3 is CATSSVRDRSYEQYF. CDR3 bases: TGTGCCACCAGCAGCGTCCGAGACAGAAGCTACGAGCAGTACTTC.

The V gene is TRBV5-4, the J gene TRBJ2-2; D might be TRBD2 (7 bases). Germline loops: CDR1 SGHNT, CDR2 YYREEE (reference sequence). V was shortened by 2 bases and J by 2 bases, with 13 bases between the two germline ends. This CDR3 region has 16 residues. In DNA, the CDR3 is TGTGCCAGCAGCTTTACAGGGAGGGGAAACACCGGGGAGCTGTTTTTT. Its translation is CASSFTGRGNTGELFF.

V usage is TRBV29-1 and J usage is TRBJ2-3; D is possibly TRBD2 (6 bases). The CDR3 has 14 amino acids. The V gene's germline CDR1 is SQVTM and CDR2 ANQGSEA. V lost 5 bases to trimming and J lost 0 bases, with 12 bases between them. CDR3 loop: CSVIGGRSTDTQYF. CDR3 DNA: TGCAGCGTTATCGGAGGGCGGAGCACAGATACGCAGTATTTT.

The chain has TRBV27 and TRBJ2-1, with 10 nucleotides matching TRBD1. The germline V gene has CDR1 MNHEY and CDR2 SMNVEV (reference sequence). The CDR3 runs 16 residues. Trimming took 7 bases from V and 7 from J; bases not matched to a gene: 13. For the CDR3, the DNA is TGTGCCAGCACCCACCTGCGGGACAGGGGCGGGAATGAGCAGTTCTTC. Translated: CASTHLRDRGGNEQFF.